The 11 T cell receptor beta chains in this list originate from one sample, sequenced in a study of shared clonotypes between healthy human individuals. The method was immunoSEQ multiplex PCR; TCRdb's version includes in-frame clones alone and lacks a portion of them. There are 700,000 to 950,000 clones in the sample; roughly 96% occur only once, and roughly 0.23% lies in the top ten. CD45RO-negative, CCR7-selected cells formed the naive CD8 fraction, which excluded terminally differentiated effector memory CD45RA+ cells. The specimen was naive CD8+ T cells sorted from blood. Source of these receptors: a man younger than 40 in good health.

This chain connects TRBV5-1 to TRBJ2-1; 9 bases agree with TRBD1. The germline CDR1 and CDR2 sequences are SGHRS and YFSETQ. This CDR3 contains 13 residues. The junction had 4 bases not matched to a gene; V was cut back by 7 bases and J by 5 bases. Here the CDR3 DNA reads TGCGCCAGCGCGGGACAGGGCAACAATGAGCAGTTCTTC. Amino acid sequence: CASAGQGNNEQFF.

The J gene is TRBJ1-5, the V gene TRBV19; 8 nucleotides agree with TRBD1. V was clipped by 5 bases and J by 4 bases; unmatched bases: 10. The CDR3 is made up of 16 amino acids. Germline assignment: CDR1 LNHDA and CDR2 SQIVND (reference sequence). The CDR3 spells CASSPRGQGGNQPQHF. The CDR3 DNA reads TGTGCCAGTAGTCCCCGTGGACAGGGAGGTAATCAGCCCCAGCATTTT.

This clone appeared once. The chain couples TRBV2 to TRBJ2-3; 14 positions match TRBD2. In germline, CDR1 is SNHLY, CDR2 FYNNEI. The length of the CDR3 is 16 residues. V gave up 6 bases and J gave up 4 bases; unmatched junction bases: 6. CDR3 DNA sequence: TGTGCCAGCAGAGCCGGGACTAGCGGGAGTGCAGATACGCAGTATTTT. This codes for CASRAGTSGSADTQYF.

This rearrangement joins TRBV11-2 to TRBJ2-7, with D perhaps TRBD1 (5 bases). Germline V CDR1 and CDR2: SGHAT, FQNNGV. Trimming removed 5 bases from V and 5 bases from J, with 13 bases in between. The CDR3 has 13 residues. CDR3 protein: CASSQGTLDEQYF. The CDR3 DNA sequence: TGTGCCAGCAGCCAGGGAACTCTGGACGAGCAGTACTTC.

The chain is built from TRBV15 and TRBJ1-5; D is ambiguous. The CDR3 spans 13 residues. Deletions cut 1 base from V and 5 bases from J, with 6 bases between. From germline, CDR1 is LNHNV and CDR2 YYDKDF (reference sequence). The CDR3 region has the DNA TGTGCCACCAGCAGAGTCAGTTATCAGCCCCAGCATTTT. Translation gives CATSRVSYQPQHF.

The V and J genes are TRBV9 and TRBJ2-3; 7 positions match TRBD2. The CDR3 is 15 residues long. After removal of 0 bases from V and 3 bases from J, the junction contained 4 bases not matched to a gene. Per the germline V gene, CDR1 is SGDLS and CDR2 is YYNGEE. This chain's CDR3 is CASSVGDSGTDTQYF. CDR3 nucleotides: TGTGCCAGCAGCGTAGGGGATAGCGGGACAGATACGCAGTATTTT.

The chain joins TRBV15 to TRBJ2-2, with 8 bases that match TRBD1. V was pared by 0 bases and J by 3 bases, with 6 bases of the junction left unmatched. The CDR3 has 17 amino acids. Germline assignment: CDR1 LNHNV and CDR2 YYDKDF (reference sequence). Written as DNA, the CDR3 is TGTGCCACCAGCAGAGATGCGGACAGGGAATACACCGGGGAGCTGTTTTTT. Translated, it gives CATSRDADREYTGELFF.

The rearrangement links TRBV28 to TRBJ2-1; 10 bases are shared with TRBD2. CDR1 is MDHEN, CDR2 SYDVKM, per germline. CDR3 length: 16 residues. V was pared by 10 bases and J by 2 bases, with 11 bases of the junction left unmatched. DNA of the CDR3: TGTGCCACCGTACCGGGACTAGCGACGACCTACAATGAGCAGTTCTTC. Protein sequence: CATVPGLATTYNEQFF.

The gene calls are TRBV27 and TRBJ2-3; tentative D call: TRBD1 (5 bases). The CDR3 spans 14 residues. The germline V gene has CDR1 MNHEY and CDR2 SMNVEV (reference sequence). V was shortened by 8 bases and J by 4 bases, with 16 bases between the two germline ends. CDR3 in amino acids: CASSLGPEADTQYF. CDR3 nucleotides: TGTGCCAGCTCACTGGGGCCCGAGGCAGATACGCAGTATTTT.

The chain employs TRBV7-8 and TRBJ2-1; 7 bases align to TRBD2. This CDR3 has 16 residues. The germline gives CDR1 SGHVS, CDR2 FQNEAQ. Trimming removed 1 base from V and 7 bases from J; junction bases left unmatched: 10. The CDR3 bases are TGTGCCAGCAGCTTAGACCGGACTAGTGTCCCGAATGAGCAGTTCTTC. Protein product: CASSLDRTSVPNEQFF.

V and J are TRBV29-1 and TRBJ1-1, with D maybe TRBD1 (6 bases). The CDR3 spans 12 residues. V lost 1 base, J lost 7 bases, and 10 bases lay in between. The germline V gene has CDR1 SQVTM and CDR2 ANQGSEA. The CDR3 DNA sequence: TGCAGCGTTGAAGGGGGGCTCGTTGAAGCTTTCTTT. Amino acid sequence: CSVEGGLVEAFF.